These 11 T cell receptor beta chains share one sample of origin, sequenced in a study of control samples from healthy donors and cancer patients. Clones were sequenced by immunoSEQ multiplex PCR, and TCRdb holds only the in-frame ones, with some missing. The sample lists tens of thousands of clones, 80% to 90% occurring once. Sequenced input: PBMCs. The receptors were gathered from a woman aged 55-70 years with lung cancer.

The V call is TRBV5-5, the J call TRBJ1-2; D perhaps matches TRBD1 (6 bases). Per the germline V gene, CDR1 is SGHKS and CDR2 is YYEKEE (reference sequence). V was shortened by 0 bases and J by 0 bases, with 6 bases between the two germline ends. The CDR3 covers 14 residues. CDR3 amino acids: CASSLDRANYGYTF. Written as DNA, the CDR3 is TGTGCCAGCAGCTTGGACAGGGCTAACTATGGCTACACCTTC.

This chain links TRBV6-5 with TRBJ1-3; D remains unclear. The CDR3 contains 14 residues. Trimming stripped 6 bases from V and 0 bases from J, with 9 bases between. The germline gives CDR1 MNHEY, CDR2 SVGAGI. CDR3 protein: CASSITVSGNTIYF. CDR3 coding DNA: TGTGCCAGCAGCATCACCGTCTCTGGAAACACCATATATTTT.

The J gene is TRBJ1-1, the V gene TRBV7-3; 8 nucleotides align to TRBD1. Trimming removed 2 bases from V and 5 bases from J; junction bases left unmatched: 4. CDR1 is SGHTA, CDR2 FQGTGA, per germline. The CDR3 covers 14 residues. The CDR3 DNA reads TGTGCCAGCAGCTTACAGGGGGCGCAAACTGAAGCTTTCTTT. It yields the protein CASSLQGAQTEAFF. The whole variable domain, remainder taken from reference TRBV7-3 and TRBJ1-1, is GAGVSQTPSNKVTEKGKYVELRCDPISGHTALYWYRQSLGQGPEFLIYFQGTGAADDSGLPNDRFFAVRPEGSVSTLKIQRTERGDSAVYLCASSLQGAQTEAFFGQGTRLTVV.

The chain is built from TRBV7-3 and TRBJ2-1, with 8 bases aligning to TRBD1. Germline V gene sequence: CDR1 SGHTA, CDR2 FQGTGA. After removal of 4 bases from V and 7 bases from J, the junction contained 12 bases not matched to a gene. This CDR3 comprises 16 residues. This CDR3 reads CASSYASARGPNEQFF. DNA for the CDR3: TGTGCCAGCAGCTACGCTAGCGCCAGGGGGCCAAATGAGCAGTTCTTC.

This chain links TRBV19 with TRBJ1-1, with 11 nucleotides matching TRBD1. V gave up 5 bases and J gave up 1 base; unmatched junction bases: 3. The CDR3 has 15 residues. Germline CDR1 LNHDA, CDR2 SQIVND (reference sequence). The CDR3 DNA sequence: TGTGCCAGTAGTGGACAGGGGGCAGGGAACACTGAAGCTTTCTTT. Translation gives CASSGQGAGNTEAFF.

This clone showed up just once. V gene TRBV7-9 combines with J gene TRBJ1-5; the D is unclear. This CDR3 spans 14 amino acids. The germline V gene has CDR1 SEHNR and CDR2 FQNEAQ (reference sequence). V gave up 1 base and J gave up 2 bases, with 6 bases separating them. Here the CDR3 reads CASSLGVGNQPQHF. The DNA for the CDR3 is TGTGCCAGCAGCTTAGGGGTGGGCAATCAGCCCCAGCATTTT.

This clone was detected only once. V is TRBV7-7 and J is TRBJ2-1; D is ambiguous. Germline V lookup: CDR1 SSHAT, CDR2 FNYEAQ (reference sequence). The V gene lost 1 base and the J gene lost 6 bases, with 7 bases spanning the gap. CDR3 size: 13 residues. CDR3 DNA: TGTGCCAGCAGCTTAGAGCCAGGCAATGAGCAGTTCTTC. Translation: CASSLEPGNEQFF.

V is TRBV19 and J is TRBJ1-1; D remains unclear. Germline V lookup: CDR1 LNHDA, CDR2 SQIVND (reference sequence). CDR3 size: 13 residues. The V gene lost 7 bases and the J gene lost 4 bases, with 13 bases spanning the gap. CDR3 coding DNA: TGTGCCAGTATCGGGAAAGGGTCCACTGAAGCTTTCTTT. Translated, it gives CASIGKGSTEAFF.

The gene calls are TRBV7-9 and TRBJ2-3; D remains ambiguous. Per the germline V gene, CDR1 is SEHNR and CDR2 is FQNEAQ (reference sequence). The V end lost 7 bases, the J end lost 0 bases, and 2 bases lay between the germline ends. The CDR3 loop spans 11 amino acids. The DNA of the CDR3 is TGTGCCAGCACTAGCACAGATACGCAGTATTTT. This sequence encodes CASTSTDTQYF. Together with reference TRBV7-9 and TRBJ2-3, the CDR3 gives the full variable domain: DTGVSQNPRHKITKRGQNVTFRCDPISEHNRLYWYRQTLGQGPEFLTYFQNEAQLEKSRLLSDRFSAERPKGSFSTLEIQRTEQGDSAMYLCASTSTDTQYFGPGTRLTVL.

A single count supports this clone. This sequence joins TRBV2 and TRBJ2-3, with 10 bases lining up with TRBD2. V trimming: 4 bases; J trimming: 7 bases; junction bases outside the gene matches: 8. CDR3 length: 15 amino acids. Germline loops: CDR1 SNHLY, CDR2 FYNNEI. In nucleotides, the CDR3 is TGTGCCAGCAGTGGGGTAGCGGGGGGATCGAATACGCAGTATTTT. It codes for CASSGVAGGSNTQYF.

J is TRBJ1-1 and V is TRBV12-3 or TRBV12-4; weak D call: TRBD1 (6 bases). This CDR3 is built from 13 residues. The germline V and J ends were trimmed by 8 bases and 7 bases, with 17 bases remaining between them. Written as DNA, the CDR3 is TGTGCCAGCGCCCCGTATCAGGGGAGTGAAGCTTTCTTT. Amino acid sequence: CASAPYQGSEAFF.